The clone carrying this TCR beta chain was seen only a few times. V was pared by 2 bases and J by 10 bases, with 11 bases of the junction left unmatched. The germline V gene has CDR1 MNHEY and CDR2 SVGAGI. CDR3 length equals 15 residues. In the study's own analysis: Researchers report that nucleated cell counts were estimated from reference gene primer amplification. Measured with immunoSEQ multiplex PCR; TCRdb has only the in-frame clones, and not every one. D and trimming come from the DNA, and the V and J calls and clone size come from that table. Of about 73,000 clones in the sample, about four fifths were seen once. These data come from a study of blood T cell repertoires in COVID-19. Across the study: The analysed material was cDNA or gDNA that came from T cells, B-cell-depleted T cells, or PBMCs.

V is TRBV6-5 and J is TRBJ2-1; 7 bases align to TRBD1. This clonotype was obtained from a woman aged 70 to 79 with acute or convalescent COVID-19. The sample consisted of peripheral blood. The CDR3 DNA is TGTGCCAGCAGTTACCAGGGGGTGGTAGCTGGAGAGCAGTTCTTC. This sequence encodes CASSYQGVVAGEQFF.